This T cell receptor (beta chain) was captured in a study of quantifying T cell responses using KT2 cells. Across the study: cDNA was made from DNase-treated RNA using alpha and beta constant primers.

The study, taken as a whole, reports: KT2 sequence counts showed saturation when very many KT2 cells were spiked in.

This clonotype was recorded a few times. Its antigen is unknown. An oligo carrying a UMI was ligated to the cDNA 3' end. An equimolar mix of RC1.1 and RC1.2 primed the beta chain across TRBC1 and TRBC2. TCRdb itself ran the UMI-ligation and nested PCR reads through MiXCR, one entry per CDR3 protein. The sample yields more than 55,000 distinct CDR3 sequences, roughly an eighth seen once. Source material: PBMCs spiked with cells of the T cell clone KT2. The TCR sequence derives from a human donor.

The CDR3 sequence: CASSPDRGNVGNQPQHF. In DNA form, the CDR3 reads TGTGCCAGCTCACCGGACAGGGGGAACGTGGGCAATCAGCCCCAGCATTTT. V gene TRBV18 combines with J gene TRBJ1-5; TRBD1 aligns across 10 bases. V was pared by 3 bases and J by 2 bases, with 7 bases of the junction left unmatched. CDR1 and CDR2 from the germline V gene are KGHSH and LQKENI. This CDR3 spans 17 amino acids. The full variable domain, with the rest looked up from reference TRBV18 and TRBJ1-5, is NAGVMQNPRHLVRRRGQEARLRCSPMKGHSHVYWYRQLPEEGLKFMVYLQKENIIDESGMPKERFSAEFPKEGPSILRIQQVVRGDSAAYFCASSPDRGNVGNQPQHFGDGTRLSIL.